The 30 T cell receptor beta chains reported below all come from one sample, sequenced in a study of CD8 T cells in ankylosing spondylitis. TCRdb called the 5' RACE reads again in MiXCR, with one record for every CDR3 protein. The table shows about 540,000 distinct CDR3 sequences, with approximately 11% occurring only once. No antigen has been identified for these receptors. The study, taken as a whole, reports: Within ankylosing spondylitis blood, a TCR beta motif made up of fewer than ten highly homologous variants appeared to be characteristic.

The sample taken for sequencing was blood, either unsorted or a sorted T cell fraction (not recorded which). The receptors were sampled from a male donor with ankylosing spondylitis.

The chain couples TRBV7-9 to TRBJ2-5; weak D call: TRBD1 (6 bases). Between the trimmed V and J ends, which lost 5 bases and 5 bases, there was a span of 15 bases. Germline-derived CDR1 and CDR2 are SEHNR and FQNEAQ (reference sequence). The CDR3 loop spans 14 amino acids. This CDR3 reads CASSLPGASETQYF. The CDR3 nucleotides read TGTGCCAGCAGCCTCCCAGGGGCATCGGAGACCCAGTACTTC.

This clonotype was seen a few times. V is TRBV6-1 and J is TRBJ2-1, with 10 bases lining up with TRBD2. V lost 8 bases to trimming and J lost 8 bases; unmatched junction nucleotides: 9. This CDR3 contains 14 residues. CDR1 MNHNS and CDR2 SASEGT come from the germline V gene. CDR3 sequence (DNA): TGTGCCAGCGTCTGGAGCGGGGGGGCGGATGAGCAGTTCTTC. Protein product: CASVWSGGADEQFF.

This chain uses TRBV3-1 with TRBJ2-7; 7 bases line up with TRBD2. CDR3 size: 13 residues. V was clipped by 3 bases and J by 7 bases; unmatched bases: 6. CDR1 and CDR2 (germline): LGHDT, YNNKEL (reference sequence). CDR3 DNA: TGTGCCAGCAGCCAGGGACTACCGGGGGAGCAGTACGTC. Residues: CASSQGLPGEQYV.

This clonotype was counted at least ten times. This chain connects TRBV12-3 or TRBV12-4 to TRBJ2-7; 10 bases fit TRBD2. Losses at the gene ends were 5 bases for V and 5 bases for J; bases not matched to a gene: 12. This CDR3 region has 16 residues. The CDR3 coding sequence is TGTGCCAGCAGTGTAAGAAGCGGGAGGGCCGGGGACGAGCAGTACTTC. This codes for CASSVRSGRAGDEQYF.

A few counts support this clonotype. This chain joins TRBV12-3 or TRBV12-4 and TRBJ1-1, with 7 bases matching TRBD1. The CDR3 has 12 amino acids. The ends lost 6 bases at V and 6 bases at J; junction bases unmatched: 4. Written as DNA, the CDR3 is TGTGCCAGCAGCCCAGACAGGGCTGAAGCTTTCTTT. Its protein is CASSPDRAEAFF.

Many counts were recorded for this clonotype. The CDR3 coding sequence is TGTGCCAGTAGCCGGGACACATACGAGCAGTACGTC. This encodes CASSRDTYEQYV. J is TRBJ2-7 and V is TRBV12-3 or TRBV12-4; possibly TRBD1 for D (6 bases). This CDR3 spans 12 amino acids. V lost 9 bases, J lost 4 bases, and 13 bases lay in between.

This clonotype was observed a few times. The rearrangement joins TRBV27 to TRBJ1-5; 7 bases agree with TRBD1. This CDR3 is built from 15 residues. Germline V gene data show CDR1 as MNHEY and CDR2 as SMNVEV (reference sequence). The V and J ends lost 4 bases and 6 bases, in that order; junction bases with no gene match: 9. CDR3 DNA: TGTGCCAGCAGTTCGACGCCGACAGGGCTTCAGCCCCAGCATTTT. Its translation: CASSSTPTGLQPQHF.

This clonotype showed up just a few times. V is TRBV20-1 and J is TRBJ2-2; 9 nucleotides align to TRBD2. Trimming took 6 bases from V and 4 from J; bases not matched to a gene: 12. CDR3 size: 16 residues. Germline V gene data show CDR1 as DFQATT and CDR2 as SNEGSKA (reference sequence). For the CDR3, the DNA is TGCAGTGCGCCTAAAATAGCGGGAGACCGCACCGGGGAGCTGTTTTTT. It encodes CSAPKIAGDRTGELFF.

This clonotype was picked up a small number of times. The chain recombines TRBV5-1 with TRBJ2-6; a possible D gene is TRBD2 (5 bases). Looked up from germline, CDR1 is SGHRS and CDR2 is YFSETQ. The germline V and J ends were trimmed by 3 bases and 1 base, with 8 bases remaining between them. The CDR3 totals 15 residues. The CDR3 protein is CASSWESSGANVLTF. The CDR3 DNA sequence: TGCGCCAGCAGCTGGGAGTCATCTGGGGCCAACGTCCTGACTTTC.

The rearrangement links TRBV9 to TRBJ1-1; no clear D. With 0 bases removed from V and 2 bases from J, the gap between germline ends came to 8 bases. Germline V lookup: CDR1 SGDLS, CDR2 YYNGEE. This CDR3 region has 14 residues. In nucleotides, the CDR3 is TGTGCCAGCAGCGTAGCGTCCGCTAACACTGAAGCTTTCTTT. Protein product: CASSVASANTEAFF. The entire variable domain, with the rest obtained from reference TRBV9 and TRBJ1-1, is as follows: DSGVTQTPKHLITATGQRVTLRCSPRSGDLSVYWYQQSLDQGLQFLIQYYNGEERAKGNILERFSAQQFPDLHSELNLSSLELGDSALYFCASSVASANTEAFFGQGTRLTVV.

This clonotype was seen only a few times. The CDR3 here is CAIAPGGGTDTQYF. The CDR3 nucleotides read TGTGCCATCGCCCCGGGGGGAGGCACAGATACGCAGTATTTT. V is TRBV28 and J is TRBJ2-3; 7 bases are shared with TRBD2. The CDR3 covers 14 residues. V lost 10 bases and J lost 1; bases outside the gene matches: 8. Germline loops: CDR1 MDHEN, CDR2 SYDVKM. Full variable domain (rest looked up from reference TRBV28 and TRBJ2-3): DVKVTQSSRYLVKRTGEKVFLECVQDMDHENMFWYRQDPGLGLRLIYFSYDVKMKEKGDIPEGYSVSREKKERFSLILESASTNQTSMYLCAIAPGGGTDTQYFGPGTRLTVL.

This clonotype was picked up many times. The rearrangement joins TRBV7-9 to TRBJ1-5, with 8 bases that match TRBD1. The V segment lost 1 base and the J segment 5 bases; nucleotides outside the gene matches: 1. CDR1 SEHNR and CDR2 FQNEAQ come from the germline V gene (reference sequence). CDR3 size: 14 residues. The CDR3 protein is CASSLGTGHQPQHF. The CDR3 region has the DNA TGTGCCAGCAGCTTAGGGACAGGGCATCAGCCCCAGCATTTT.

This clonotype was counted many times. CDR3: CASTYAGGTNYGYTF. The CDR3 region has the DNA TGTGCCAGCACCTACGCGGGGGGGACAAACTATGGCTACACCTTC. V and J are TRBV2 and TRBJ1-2; TRBD1 is a possible D gene (6 bases). V was cut by 7 bases and J by 2 bases, with 17 bases left in between. There are 15 residues in the CDR3. Looked up from germline, CDR1 is SNHLY and CDR2 is FYNNEI. The variable domain in full, completed from reference TRBV2 and TRBJ1-2, reads EPEVTQTPSHQVTQMGQEVILRCVPISNHLYFYWYRQILGQKVEFLVSFYNNEISEKSEIFDDQFSVERPDGSNFTLKIRSTKLEDSAMYFCASTYAGGTNYGYTFGSGTRLTVV.

The chain has TRBV20-1 and TRBJ2-7; D may match TRBD1 or TRBD2 (5 bases each). Germline CDR1 is DFQATT and CDR2 is SNEGSKA (reference sequence). The CDR3 extends over 15 amino acids. Trimming took 1 base from V and 2 from J, leaving 15 bases between them. CDR3 loop: CSARVPGRSTYEQYF. The CDR3 coding sequence is TGCAGTGCTAGAGTTCCGGGACGGAGTACCTACGAGCAGTACTTC.

The rearrangement joins TRBV3-1 to TRBJ2-1; 8 positions agree with TRBD2. Germline V lookup: CDR1 LGHDT, CDR2 YNNKEL (reference sequence). The CDR3 consists of 14 residues. V gave up 1 base and J gave up 10 bases; unmatched junction bases: 6. CDR3 sequence reads: CASSQGTSPSEQFF. DNA for the CDR3: TGTGCCAGCAGCCAAGGGACTAGCCCCAGCGAGCAGTTCTTC.

This clonotype has a count of ten or more. The rearrangement joins TRBV29-1 to TRBJ1-2; perhaps TRBD1 as D (6 bases). The germline CDR1 and CDR2 sequences are SQVTM and ANQGSEA. The length of the CDR3 is 13 residues. V lost 4 bases to trimming and J lost 7 bases, with 16 bases between them. Here the CDR3 reads CSVVPPGGLGYTF. The DNA of the CDR3 is TGCAGCGTTGTGCCTCCGGGGGGGCTTGGCTACACCTTC.

This clonotype was observed at least ten times. The chain couples TRBV5-1 to TRBJ1-2; TRBD1 agrees at 12 bases. The germline CDR1 and CDR2 sequences are SGHRS and YFSETQ. This CDR3 is built from 18 residues. V lost 4 bases and J lost 0; bases outside the gene matches: 10. The CDR3 DNA reads as TGCGCCAGCAGCCCGGGACAGGGGGCGACGCTGGCTAACTATGGCTACACCTTC. It codes for CASSPGQGATLANYGYTF.

The chain couples TRBV12-3 or TRBV12-4 to TRBJ2-7, with D hard to call. Trimming stripped 5 bases from V and 0 bases from J, with 14 bases between. The CDR3 contains 15 residues. The CDR3 nucleotides are TGTGCCAGCAGTACCCGGACGAGAAGCTCCTACGAGCAGTACTTC. Its protein is CASSTRTRSSYEQYF.

The chain recombines TRBV5-1 with TRBJ1-6, with no clear D. V was trimmed by 4 bases and J by 7 bases, leaving 15 bases between them. Germline values: CDR1 SGHRS, CDR2 YFSETQ. This CDR3 is built from 15 residues. The CDR3 protein is CASSPTDLGNSPLHF. CDR3 DNA: TGCGCCAGCAGCCCGACTGACTTGGGAAATTCACCCCTCCACTTT.

The rearrangement links TRBV20-1 to TRBJ2-3; D unresolved. V dropped 0 bases and J dropped 2 bases, with 12 bases sitting between them. CDR1 and CDR2 from the germline V gene are DFQATT and SNEGSKA (reference sequence). CDR3 length: 15 amino acids. The CDR3 DNA follows: TGCAGTGCTAGAGATCCGAGACACCCCACAGATACGCAGTATTTT. Its protein is CSARDPRHPTDTQYF.

This clonotype was detected many times. A junction boundary mismatches the germline segment, possibly from a read error. J is TRBJ1-1 and V is TRBV12-3 or TRBV12-4; D is undetermined. There are 14 residues in the CDR3. CDR3 nucleotides: TGCGCCAGCAGCTTGAGACAAGGGAACACTGAAGCTTTCTTT. It specifies CASSLRQGNTEAFF.

The table lists this clonotype with a few counts. V usage is TRBV11-3 and J usage is TRBJ2-3; 7 nucleotides align to TRBD2. Germline loops: CDR1 SGHNT, CDR2 YENEEA. V lost 0 bases, J lost 4 bases, and 7 bases stayed unmatched. The CDR3 runs 16 residues. The CDR3 here is CASSLERGRAADTQYF. CDR3 in DNA: TGTGCCAGCAGCTTAGAACGAGGGAGGGCCGCAGATACGCAGTATTTT. The full variable domain, in which reference TRBV11-3 and TRBJ2-3 provide the parts outside the CDR3, is EAGVVQSPRYKIIEKKQPVAFWCNPISGHNTLYWYLQNLGQGPELLIRYENEEAVDDSQLPKDRFSAERLKGVDSTLKIQPAELGDSAVYLCASSLERGRAADTQYFGPGTRLTVL.

The table lists this clonotype with a few counts. The J gene is TRBJ2-7, the V gene TRBV5-1; the match to TRBD2 covers 11 bases. The germline V gene has CDR1 SGHRS and CDR2 YFSETQ. The CDR3 is made up of 15 amino acids. V trimming: 1 base; J trimming: 7 bases; junction bases outside the gene matches: 7. As DNA, the CDR3 is TGCGCCAGCAGCTTGAGCCTAGCGGGAGGAAGTGAGCAGTACTTC. Translation: CASSLSLAGGSEQYF.

V gene TRBV16 combines with J gene TRBJ2-7; 7 positions agree with TRBD2. V lost 5 bases and J lost 3; bases outside the gene matches: 7. Germline-derived CDR1 and CDR2 are KGHSY and FQNENV. The CDR3 is 14 amino acids. The CDR3 protein is CASSIGGTFYEQYV. As DNA, the CDR3 is TGTGCCAGCAGCATCGGGGGGACTTTCTACGAGCAGTACGTC.

The chain carries TRBV18 and TRBJ2-1; 9 nucleotides align to TRBD2. Unmatched junction bases numbered 5, after V lost 1 base and J lost 7 bases. Germline V gene lookup returns CDR1 KGHSH and CDR2 LQKENI. This CDR3 has 15 residues. The CDR3 coding sequence is TGTGCCAGCTCACCACTTTTTCTAGCGGGGAATGAGCAGTTCTTC. Translating it yields CASSPLFLAGNEQFF.

Only a few counts were recorded for this clonotype. The chain joins TRBV20-1 to TRBJ1-3; 8 bases fit TRBD1. CDR3 length: 15 amino acids. The trim removed 5 bases at V and 3 bases at J, leaving 9 bases unmatched. Looked up from germline, CDR1 is DFQATT and CDR2 is SNEGSKA (reference sequence). The CDR3 DNA reads TGCAGTGCTTACAACAGGGGGAAGTTTGGAAACACCATATATTTT. Its protein is CSAYNRGKFGNTIYF.

In its sample, this clonotype is medium-sized. The gene calls are TRBV20-1 and TRBJ2-1, with 7 bases identical to TRBD2. From germline, CDR1 is DFQATT and CDR2 SNEGSKA (reference sequence). The V and J ends lost 6 bases and 4 bases, in that order; junction bases with no gene match: 24. This CDR3 is 19 amino acids long. The CDR3 nucleotides read TGCAGTGCCCACGACGAGGACGAGCCCCCTAGCGGATATTACAATGAGCAGTTCTTC. It codes for CSAHDEDEPPSGYYNEQFF.

This clonotype showed up just a few times. This chain joins TRBV3-1 and TRBJ1-1; the D gene is possibly TRBD1 (6 bases). Between the trimmed V and J ends, which lost 0 bases and 11 bases, there was a span of 16 bases. This CDR3 region has 14 residues. Germline-derived CDR1 and CDR2 are LGHDT and YNNKEL (reference sequence). In DNA, the CDR3 is TGTGCCAGCAGCCAAGAGTGGGGGGGGCAGGCCGCTTTCTTT. Translation gives CASSQEWGGQAAFF.

This clonotype was picked up a small number of times. This rearrangement joins TRBV11-2 to TRBJ2-7, with a weak D call TRBD1 (6 bases). Germline V gives CDR1 SGHAT, CDR2 FQNNGV. This CDR3 spans 13 amino acids. The CDR3 reads CASSLDRDIPHIV. The CDR3 DNA sequence: TGTGCCAGCAGCTTAGACCGGGACATTCCCCACATAGTT.

This clonotype came up a few times. The chain recombines TRBV7-8 with TRBJ1-2; 10 bases are a match to TRBD1. The CDR3 is 16 amino acids. V was clipped by 5 bases and J by 7 bases; unmatched bases: 13. Germline CDR1 is SGHVS and CDR2 is FQNEAQ. The chain's CDR3 is CASSLGTGVLLGGYTF. In nucleotides, the CDR3 is TGTGCCAGCAGCCTCGGGACAGGGGTCCTACTCGGTGGCTACACCTTC.